The 20 T cell receptor beta chains reported below all come from one sample, sequenced in a study of T-cell memory formation after mild COVID-19. TCRdb reprocessed the 5' RACE reads via MiXCR and lists one record per CDR3 protein. The sample has 350,000 to 500,000 distinct CDR3 sequences; more than 20% are singletons. Sequences were obtained from PBMCs or a T cell subset sorted from them (not recorded which). The receptors stem from an adult woman who had mild COVID-19 (a few samples of this study predate the infection). Cell type and time point are not known.

The rearrangement joins TRBV4-2 to TRBJ2-7; no clear D. The CDR3 covers 14 residues. Per the germline V gene, CDR1 is LGHNA and CDR2 is YNFKEQ. Trimming pared 0 bases from V and 6 bases from J, leaving 12 bases between. CDR3 loop: CASSQDGSLGEQYF. The CDR3 coding sequence is TGTGCCAGCAGCCAAGATGGTAGCCTGGGCGAGCAGTACTTC.

This rearrangement joins TRBV24-1 to TRBJ2-3, with 9 bases identical to TRBD2. The J segment lost 6 bases and the V segment lost 4 bases, leaving 13 bases of the junction unmatched. The length of the CDR3 is 17 residues. Germline-derived CDR1 and CDR2 are KGHDR and SFDVKD. CDR3 in DNA: TGTGCCACCAGTGACCGTGGGACTAGCTCCCTCGATGATACGCAGTATTTT. Translating gives CATSDRGTSSLDDTQYF.

The sample holds a few counts of this clonotype. J is TRBJ2-7 and V is TRBV6-2 or TRBV6-3; a possible D gene is TRBD1 (5 bases). V was pared by 4 bases and J by 3 bases, with 16 bases between. CDR1 and CDR2 (germline): MNHEY, SVGEGT. The CDR3 spans 15 residues. The CDR3 DNA reads TGTGCCAGCAGTTTGGCGGCAGGGCAATACTACGAGCAGTACTTC. Protein sequence: CASSLAAGQYYEQYF.

The chain uses TRBV19 and TRBJ2-1; no firm D call. The V end was cut by 3 bases, the J end by 11 bases, with 8 bases between. The CDR3 contains 11 residues. The germline V gene encodes CDR1 LNHDA and CDR2 SQIVND (reference sequence). The CDR3: CASSMVGQQFF. The CDR3 DNA follows: TGTGCCAGTAGTATGGTGGGCCAGCAGTTCTTC.

In its sample, this clonotype was seen a few times. The CDR3 here is CASPRKGGTEAFF. CDR3 in DNA: TGTGCCAGCCCTAGGAAGGGAGGCACTGAAGCTTTCTTT. The rearrangement uses TRBV12-3 or TRBV12-4 and TRBJ1-1; no definite D call. Trimming pared 8 bases from V and 4 bases from J, leaving 14 bases between. The CDR3 covers 13 residues.

The chain carries TRBV6-5 and TRBJ2-7; D unclear. The V gene's germline CDR1 is MNHEY and CDR2 SVGAGI. V was shortened by 0 bases and J by 1 base, with 10 bases between the two germline ends. The CDR3 consists of 15 residues. The CDR3: CASSYSSSGSYEQYF. The CDR3 DNA reads as TGTGCCAGCAGTTACTCAAGCTCCGGGTCCTACGAGCAGTACTTC.

The V and J genes are TRBV20-1 and TRBJ2-7; 10 nucleotides line up with TRBD2. V trimming: 2 bases; J trimming: 6 bases; junction bases outside the gene matches: 7. CDR1 and CDR2 (germline): DFQATT, SNEGSKA (reference sequence). The CDR3 loop spans 14 amino acids. This CDR3 reads CSARLAGAAGEQYF. The CDR3 DNA reads TGCAGTGCTAGACTAGCGGGAGCTGCTGGCGAGCAGTACTTC.

This clonotype came up a few times. J is TRBJ1-2 and V is TRBV19; 7 bases fit TRBD1. V lost 8 bases and J lost 5; bases outside the gene matches: 23. CDR3 length: 18 residues. Germline lookup yields CDR1 LNHDA and CDR2 SQIVND (reference sequence). As DNA, the CDR3 is TGTGCCAGTCACGCGACAGGGAACGCTGGTGGAGCGGGATATGGCTACACCTTC. Translating it yields CASHATGNAGGAGYGYTF. Combining the CDR3 with reference TRBV19 and TRBJ1-2 gives the whole variable domain DGGITQSPKYLFRKEGQNVTLSCEQNLNHDAMYWYRQDPGQGLRLIYYSQIVNDFQKGDIAEGYSVSREKKESFPLTVTSAQKNPTAFYLCASHATGNAGGAGYGYTFGSGTRLTVV.

This sequence joins TRBV6-1 and TRBJ2-1, with 11 bases lining up with TRBD2. The CDR3 covers 19 residues. Germline CDR1 MNHNS, CDR2 SASEGT. The V segment lost 0 bases and the J segment 5 bases; nucleotides outside the gene matches: 12. CDR3 sequence (DNA): TGTGCCAGCAGTGAAGCGCGCCTAGCGGGGGGTGGGAGCGACAATGAGCAGTTCTTC. It specifies CASSEARLAGGGSDNEQFF.

This clonotype came up a few times. The chain has TRBV7-9 and TRBJ2-2; no clear D. Trimming removed 4 bases from V and 6 bases from J, with 9 bases in between. Germline assignment: CDR1 SEHNR and CDR2 FQNEAQ (reference sequence). The length of the CDR3 is 13 residues. The CDR3 DNA sequence: TGTGCCAGCAGCTCCTTCCTCGCCGGGGAGCTGTTTTTT. Encoded protein: CASSSFLAGELFF.

This clonotype was seen a handful of times. V gene TRBV12-3 or TRBV12-4 combines with J gene TRBJ1-3; D call uncertain. The CDR3 has 11 amino acids. Trimming removed 5 bases at V and 8 bases at J, with 7 bases between. CDR3 in DNA: TGTGCCAGCAGTCTGATGGACACCATATATTTT. This encodes CASSLMDTIYF.

The CDR3 sequence: CSAPIPGTGYFHEQFF. In DNA form, the CDR3 reads TGCAGCGCGCCCATCCCCGGGACAGGGTATTTCCATGAGCAGTTCTTC. The rearrangement links TRBV29-1 to TRBJ2-1, with 9 bases lining up with TRBD1. The J segment lost 8 bases and the V segment lost 7 bases, leaving 18 bases of the junction unmatched. Germline-derived CDR1 and CDR2 are SQVTM and ANQGSEA. The CDR3 runs 16 residues.

V is TRBV27 and J is TRBJ2-1, with 7 bases that match TRBD1. V lost 7 bases to trimming and J lost 8 bases; unmatched junction nucleotides: 2. CDR3 length: 11 residues. CDR1 and CDR2 from the germline V gene are MNHEY and SMNVEV (reference sequence). CDR3 protein: CASTDRDEQFF. The CDR3 DNA is TGTGCCAGCACCGACAGGGATGAGCAGTTCTTC.

This clonotype has a handful of counts. The genes are TRBV10-3 and TRBJ2-7; TRBD1 might be the D (5 bases). Trimming removed 1 base at V and 7 bases at J, with 23 bases between. Germline-derived CDR1 and CDR2 are ENHRY and SYGVKD. This CDR3 has 17 amino acids. The CDR3 sequence: CAISEFPAGPLIIEQYF. The CDR3 DNA reads as TGTGCCATCAGTGAGTTTCCGGCAGGGCCCTTGATAATAGAGCAGTACTTC.

This chain's CDR3 is CAWRDVGNIQYF. For the CDR3, the DNA is TGTGCCTGGAGGGACGTGGGAAACATTCAGTACTTC. The V gene is TRBV30, the J gene TRBJ2-4; D uncertain. V was trimmed by 3 bases and J by 6 bases, leaving 9 bases between them. The CDR3 is 12 amino acids. Germline V gene sequence: CDR1 GTSNPN, CDR2 SVGIG (reference sequence).

A few counts support this clonotype. This chain uses TRBV18 with TRBJ2-1; D possibly matches TRBD1 or TRBD2 (5 bases each). The germline CDR1 and CDR2 sequences are KGHSH and LQKENI. V lost 3 bases to trimming and J lost 5 bases, with 11 bases between them. The CDR3 contains 14 residues. For the CDR3, the DNA is TGTGCCAGCTCACCCCGGGGCTTGGACAATGAGCAGTTCTTC. Translating gives CASSPRGLDNEQFF.

V usage is TRBV12-3 or TRBV12-4 and J usage is TRBJ2-7; 8 nucleotides line up with TRBD2. V shed 3 bases, J shed 5 bases, and the junction held 12 bases outside the gene matches. The CDR3 covers 16 residues. The CDR3 coding sequence is TGTGCCAGCAGTTTTCTAGCGGGCGGGGGTGGAAACGAGCAGTACTTC. This translates into CASSFLAGGGGNEQYF.

A few counts support this clonotype. The chain has TRBV9 and TRBJ2-3; no firm D call. Germline V CDR1 and CDR2: SGDLS, YYNGEE. The CDR3 covers 16 residues. Trimming cost V 2 bases and J 2 bases, with 15 bases left between them. The CDR3: CASSVGVREYTDTQYF. The CDR3 DNA reads TGTGCCAGCAGCGTCGGCGTAAGGGAATACACAGATACGCAGTATTTT.

V and J are TRBV7-8 and TRBJ2-3; possibly TRBD1 or TRBD2 for D (5 bases each). V was clipped by 4 bases and J by 4 bases, with 12 bases between them. Germline CDR1 SGHVS, CDR2 FQNEAQ. This CDR3 has 14 residues. This CDR3 is CASSWAGTPDTQYF. CDR3 sequence (DNA): TGTGCCAGCAGCTGGGCCGGGACCCCAGATACGCAGTATTTT.

Only a few counts were recorded for this clonotype. The J gene is TRBJ2-2, the V gene TRBV9; 8 positions match TRBD2. Trimming cost V 3 bases and J 4 bases; bases outside gene matches: 8. Germline loops: CDR1 SGDLS, CDR2 YYNGEE. The CDR3 extends over 16 amino acids. The chain's CDR3 is CASSEFSGTLTGELFF. DNA of the CDR3: TGTGCCAGCAGCGAATTTAGCGGGACACTCACCGGGGAGCTGTTTTTT.